Listed below are T cell receptor beta chains from one sample, sequenced in a study of cytomegalovirus exposure and HLA in healthy donors. Profiled with immunoSEQ multiplex PCR; TCRdb holds only in-frame clones, not every one. The profile shows about 180,000 clones, approximately 84% of them singletons. The sequencing sample was made of PBMCs. The receptors come from a girl between 10 and 17 years old in good health and CMV-seropositive. Both conserved end residues are part of each CDR3. The D gene is left open where the match is weak. Clone size is shown for a subset of rows, as once, few, many or a class of expanded clone.

TRBJ2-3	NA	NA	TRBV19	CASSIDLAPITDTQYF	TGTGCCAGTAGTATAGATCTAGCCCCGATCACAGATACGCAGTATTTT
TRBJ2-5	NA	NA	TRBV10-1	CASSPGVGNYQETQYF	TGCGCCAGCAGCCCCGGGGTAGGGAATTACCAAGAGACCCAGTACTTC
TRBJ1-1	NA	TRBD1	TRBV29-1	CSVRRTGGNTEAFF	TGCAGCGTTAGACGGACAGGGGGTAACACTGAAGCTTTCTTT
TRBJ2-7	NA	NA	TRBV5-1	CASSLDTYEQYF	TGCGCCAGCAGCTTGGACACCTACGAGCAGTACTTC
TRBJ2-7	few	TRBD1	TRBV10-2	CASTRDRPYEQYF	TGCGCCAGCACTAGGGACAGGCCCTACGAGCAGTACTTC
TRBJ2-2	NA	NA	TRBV27	CASSPNRQGTTGELFF	TGTGCCAGCAGTCCAAACCGGCAGGGAACAACCGGGGAGCTGTTTTTT
TRBJ2-7	NA	NA	TRBV27	CASTLRSAGSHEQYF	TGTGCCAGCACCCTACGTTCGGCAGGGTCTCACGAGCAGTACTTC
TRBJ2-3	NA	NA	TRBV10-3	CAISDLASGTQYF	TGTGCCATCAGTGACCTCGCGTCCGGTACGCAGTATTTT
TRBJ2-1	few	NA	TRBV29-1	CSVFLSSSYNEQFF	TGCAGCGTGTTCCTCTCGAGCTCCTACAATGAGCAGTTCTTC
TRBJ2-5	NA	NA	TRBV6-1	CASSEAGGTQETQYF	TGTGCCAGCAGTGAAGCAGGCGGAACGCAAGAGACCCAGTACTTC
TRBJ2-3	NA	NA	TRBV6-4	CASNEDKHRDFATDTQYF	TGTGCCAGCAATGAAGACAAGCACCGGGACTTCGCCACAGATACGCAGTATTTT
TRBJ1-4	NA	TRBD1	TRBV19	CASSAGQGGEKLFF	TGTGCCAGTAGTGCTGGACAGGGAGGTGAAAAACTGTTTTTT
TRBJ2-5	NA	NA	TRBV29-1	CSVDGPGQETQYF	TGCAGCGTTGATGGTCCAGGACAAGAGACCCAGTACTTC
TRBJ2-5	NA	TRBD2	TRBV7-9	CASSQRTSGDKETQYF	TGTGCCAGCAGCCAACGGACTAGCGGGGATAAAGAGACCCAGTACTTC
TRBJ2-7	NA	NA	TRBV5-4	CASSRGSYEQYF	TGTGCCAGCAGCCGCGGCAGCTACGAGCAGTACTTC
TRBJ1-5	NA	TRBD1	TRBV11-2	CASSSSGTEGYQPQHF	TGTGCCAGCAGCTCTTCTGGGACAGAGGGATATCAGCCCCAGCATTTT
TRBJ1-3	NA	TRBD1	TRBV7-2	CASSLLLGQGGNTIYF	TGTGCCAGCAGCTTACTCCTGGGACAGGGAGGAAACACCATATATTTT
TRBJ1-1	NA	NA	TRBV7-8	CASSHTGIGEAFF	TGTGCCAGCAGCCACACAGGGATAGGGGAAGCTTTCTTT
TRBJ2-2	NA	TRBD1	TRBV18	CASSPGTGNTGELFF	TGTGCCAGCTCACCGGGGACAGGCAACACCGGGGAGCTGTTTTTT
TRBJ1-3	NA	NA	TRBV30	CAWTQTAISGNTIYF	TGTGCCTGGACCCAAACCGCTATCTCTGGAAACACCATATATTTT
TRBJ2-3	NA	NA	TRBV7-2	CASSRWGGSTDTQYF	TGTGCCAGCAGCCGGTGGGGCGGAAGCACAGATACGCAGTATTTT
TRBJ2-1	NA	NA	TRBV5-6	CASSLDRDEQFF	TGTGCCAGCAGCTTGGACAGGGATGAGCAGTTCTTC
TRBJ1-2	once	NA	TRBV4-1	CASSPRGLAGQLGPSNYGYTF	TGCGCCAGCAGCCCCCGGGGTCTAGCTGGACAGCTCGGTCCTTCGAACTATGGCTACACCTTC
TRBJ2-7	few	NA	TRBV7-9	CASSLSYEQYF	TGTGCCAGCAGCTTATCGTACGAGCAGTACTTC
TRBJ1-1	NA	TRBD1	TRBV27	CASRRGQGGTEAFF	TGTGCCAGCAGACGCGGACAGGGGGGCACTGAAGCTTTCTTT
TRBJ2-1	NA	NA	TRBV30	CAWSRGELNEQFF	TGTGCCTGGTCTCGCGGGGAACTTAATGAGCAGTTCTTC
TRBJ2-5	once	NA	TRBV30	CAWSGVYQETQYF	TGTGCCTGGAGTGGAGTGTACCAAGAGACCCAGTACTTC
TRBJ2-3	NA	TRBD2	TRBV5-1	CASSGSGYYTDTQYF	TGCGCCAGCAGCGGTAGCGGGTATTACACAGATACGCAGTATTTT
TRBJ2-7	NA	TRBD2	TRBV30	CAWSDVTSGRSSYEQYF	TGTGCCTGGAGTGATGTGACTAGCGGGAGGAGCTCCTACGAGCAGTACTTC
TRBJ2-1	NA	TRBD2	TRBV7-9	CASSLGQLAAYNEQFF	TGTGCCAGCAGCTTAGGTCAGCTAGCGGCCTACAATGAGCAGTTCTTC
TRBJ2-2	few	TRBD1	TRBV29-1	CSVTGQGNTGELFF	TGCAGCGTGACGGGACAGGGTAACACCGGGGAGCTGTTTTTT
TRBJ1-5	NA	NA	TRBV6-5	CASSYSTGNQPQHF	TGTGCCAGCAGTTACTCAACTGGTAATCAGCCCCAGCATTTT
TRBJ1-2	few	TRBD1	TRBV11-2	CASSLEPPGTGPYGYTF	TGTGCCAGCAGCTTAGAACCCCCCGGGACAGGACCGTATGGCTACACCTTC
TRBJ2-2	few	TRBD2	TRBV18	CASSLQSGTSVGELFF	TGTGCCAGCTCACTACAATCCGGGACTAGCGTCGGGGAGCTGTTTTTT
TRBJ2-7	NA	NA	TRBV5-5	CASSLAGLAAYEQYF	TGTGCCAGCAGCTTGGCCGGGTTGGCGGCCTACGAGCAGTACTTC
TRBJ2-7	once	TRBD1	TRBV29-1	CSAGEGQGAGEQYF	TGCAGCGCCGGTGAAGGACAGGGGGCTGGCGAGCAGTACTTC
TRBJ2-5	few	TRBD2	TRBV7-9	CASSLEGLALLQETQYF	TGTGCCAGCAGCTTAGAGGGACTAGCGCTGCTCCAAGAGACCCAGTACTTC
TRBJ2-1	NA	TRBD2	TRBV19	CASSIERGRNEQFF	TGTGCCAGTAGTATTGAGCGGGGACGGAATGAGCAGTTCTTC
TRBJ2-7	NA	NA	TRBV6-7	CASSYSRQPREYF	TGTGCCAGCAGTTACTCGAGGCAGCCGCGGGAGTACTTC
TRBJ1-2	NA	TRBD1	TRBV6-5	CASSYKDRGHYGYTF	TGTGCCAGCAGTTATAAGGACAGGGGCCACTATGGCTACACCTTC